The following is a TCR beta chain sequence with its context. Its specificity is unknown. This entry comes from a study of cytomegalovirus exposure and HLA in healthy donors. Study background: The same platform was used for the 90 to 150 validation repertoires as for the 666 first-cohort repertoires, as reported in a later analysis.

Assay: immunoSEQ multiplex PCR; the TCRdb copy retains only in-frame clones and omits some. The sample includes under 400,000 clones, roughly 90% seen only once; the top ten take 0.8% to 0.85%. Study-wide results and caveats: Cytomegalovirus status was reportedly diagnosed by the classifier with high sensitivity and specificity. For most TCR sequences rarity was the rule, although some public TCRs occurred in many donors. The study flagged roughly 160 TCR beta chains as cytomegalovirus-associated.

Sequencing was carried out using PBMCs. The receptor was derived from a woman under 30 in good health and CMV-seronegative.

The CDR3 DNA is TGTGCCAGCGGGACTCGACAGGGGACTTCCTACGAGCAGTACTTC. This codes for CASGTRQGTSYEQYF. The chain combines TRBV6-5 with TRBJ2-7; TRBD1 aligns across 8 bases. V shed 8 bases and J 1 base; nucleotides not matched to a gene: 10. CDR3 length: 15 amino acids. CDR1 is MNHEY, CDR2 SVGAGI, per germline.